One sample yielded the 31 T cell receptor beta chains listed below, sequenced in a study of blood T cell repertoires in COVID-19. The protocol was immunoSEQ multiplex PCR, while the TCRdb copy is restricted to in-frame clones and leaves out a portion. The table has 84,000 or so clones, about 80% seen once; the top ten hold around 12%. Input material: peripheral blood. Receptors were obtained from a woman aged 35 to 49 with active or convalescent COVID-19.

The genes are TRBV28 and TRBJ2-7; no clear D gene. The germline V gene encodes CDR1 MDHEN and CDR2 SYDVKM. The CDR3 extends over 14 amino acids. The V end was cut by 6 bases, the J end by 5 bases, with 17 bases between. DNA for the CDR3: TGTGCCAGCAGATTACCGGGTAGTTCCCACGAGCAGTACTTC. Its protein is CASRLPGSSHEQYF. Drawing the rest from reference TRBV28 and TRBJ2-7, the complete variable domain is DVKVTQSSRYLVKRTGEKVFLECVQDMDHENMFWYRQDPGLGLRLIYFSYDVKMKEKGDIPEGYSVSREKKERFSLILESASTNQTSMYLCASRLPGSSHEQYFGPGTRLTVT.

The CDR3 is CASSRRQGADSPLHF. In DNA form, the CDR3 reads TGTGCCAGCAGCCGAAGACAGGGGGCAGATTCACCCCTCCACTTT. The chain carries TRBV3-1 (or the pseudogene TRBV3-2) and TRBJ1-6; 10 bases align to TRBD1. Trimming cost V 4 bases and J 8 bases; bases outside gene matches: 5. This CDR3 spans 15 amino acids. Germline assignment: CDR1 LGHDT and CDR2 YNNKEL (reference sequence).

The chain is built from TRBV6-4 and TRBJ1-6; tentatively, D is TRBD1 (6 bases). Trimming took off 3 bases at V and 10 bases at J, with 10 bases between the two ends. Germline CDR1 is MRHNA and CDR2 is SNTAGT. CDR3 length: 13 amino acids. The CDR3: CASSEQQGSPLHF. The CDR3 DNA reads TGTGCCAGCAGTGAACAGCAGGGGTCACCCCTCCACTTT.

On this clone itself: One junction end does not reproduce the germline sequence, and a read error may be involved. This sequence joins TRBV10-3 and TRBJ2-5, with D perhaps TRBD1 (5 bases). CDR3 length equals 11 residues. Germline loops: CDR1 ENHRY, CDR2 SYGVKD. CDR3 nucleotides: TGTGCCGTCAGGGCCCAAGAGACCCAGTACTTC. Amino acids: CAVRAQETQYF.

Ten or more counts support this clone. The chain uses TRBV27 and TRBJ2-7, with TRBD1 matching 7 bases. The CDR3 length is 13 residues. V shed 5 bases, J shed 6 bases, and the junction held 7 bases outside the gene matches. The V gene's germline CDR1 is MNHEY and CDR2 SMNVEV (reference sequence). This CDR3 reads CASSIDRVTEQYF. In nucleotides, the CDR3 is TGTGCCAGCAGTATCGACAGGGTGACCGAGCAGTACTTC.

The CDR3 loop is CASSQDRSTSGTVGYYNEQFF. For the CDR3, the DNA is TGCGCCAGCAGCCAAGATAGAAGTACTAGCGGGACTGTTGGGTACTACAATGAGCAGTTCTTC. The chain carries TRBV4-3 and TRBJ2-1; 10 bases match TRBD2. This CDR3 has 21 residues. Germline CDR1 and CDR2: LGHNA and YSLEER. The trim removed 0 bases at V and 3 bases at J, leaving 17 bases unmatched.

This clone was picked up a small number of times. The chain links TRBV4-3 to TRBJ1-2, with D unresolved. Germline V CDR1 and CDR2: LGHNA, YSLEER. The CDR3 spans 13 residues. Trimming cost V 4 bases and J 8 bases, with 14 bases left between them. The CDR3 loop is CASSPWEGKGYTF. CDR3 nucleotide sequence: TGCGCCAGCAGCCCCTGGGAGGGTAAGGGCTACACCTTC.

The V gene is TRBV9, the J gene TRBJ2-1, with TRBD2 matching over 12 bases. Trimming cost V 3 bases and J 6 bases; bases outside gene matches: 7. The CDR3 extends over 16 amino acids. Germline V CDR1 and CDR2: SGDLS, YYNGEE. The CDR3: CASSALLAGGRNEQFF. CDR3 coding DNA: TGTGCCAGCAGCGCACTTCTAGCGGGAGGGCGCAATGAGCAGTTCTTC.

CDR3 sequence (DNA): TGCGCCAGCAGCGGAAGCGGGAGGGCCCACAATGAGCAGTTCTTC. As protein: CASSGSGRAHNEQFF. The genes are TRBV10-2 and TRBJ2-1, with TRBD2 identical over 10 bases. J was trimmed by 5 bases and V by 6 bases; bases with no gene match: 7. This CDR3 spans 15 amino acids. The germline gives CDR1 WSHSY, CDR2 SAAADI.

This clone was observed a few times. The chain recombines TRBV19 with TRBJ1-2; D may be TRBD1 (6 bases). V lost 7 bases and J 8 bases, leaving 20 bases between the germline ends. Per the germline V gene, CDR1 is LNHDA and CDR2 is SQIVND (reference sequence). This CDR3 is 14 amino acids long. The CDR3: CASTLGGGRAGYTF. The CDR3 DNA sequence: TGTGCCAGTACTCTTGGGGGGGGCCGGGCCGGCTACACCTTC.

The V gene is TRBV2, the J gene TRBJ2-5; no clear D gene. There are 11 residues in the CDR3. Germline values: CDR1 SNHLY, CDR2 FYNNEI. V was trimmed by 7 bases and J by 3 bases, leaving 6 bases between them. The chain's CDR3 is CASTPKETQYF. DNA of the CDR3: TGTGCCAGCACCCCAAAAGAGACCCAGTACTTC.

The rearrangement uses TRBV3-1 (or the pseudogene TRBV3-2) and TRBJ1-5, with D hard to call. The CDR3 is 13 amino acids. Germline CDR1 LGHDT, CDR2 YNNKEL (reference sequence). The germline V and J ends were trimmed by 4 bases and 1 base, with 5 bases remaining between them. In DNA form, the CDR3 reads TGTGCCAGCAGCCCCCAGAGCAATCAGCCCCAGCATTTT. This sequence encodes CASSPQSNQPQHF.

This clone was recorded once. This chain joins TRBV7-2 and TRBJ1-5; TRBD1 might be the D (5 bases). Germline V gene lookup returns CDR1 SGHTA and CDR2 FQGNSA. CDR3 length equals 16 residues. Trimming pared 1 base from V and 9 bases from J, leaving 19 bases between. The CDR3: CASSLVGVWATRPQHF. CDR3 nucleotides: TGTGCCAGCAGCTTAGTAGGGGTGTGGGCTACAAGGCCCCAGCATTTT.

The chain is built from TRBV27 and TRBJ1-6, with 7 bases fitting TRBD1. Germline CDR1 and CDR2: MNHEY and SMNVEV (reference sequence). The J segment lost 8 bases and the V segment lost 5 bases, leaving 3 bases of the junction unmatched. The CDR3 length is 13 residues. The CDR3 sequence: CASSHRGDSPLHF. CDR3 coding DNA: TGTGCCAGCAGTCACAGGGGCGATTCACCCCTCCACTTT.

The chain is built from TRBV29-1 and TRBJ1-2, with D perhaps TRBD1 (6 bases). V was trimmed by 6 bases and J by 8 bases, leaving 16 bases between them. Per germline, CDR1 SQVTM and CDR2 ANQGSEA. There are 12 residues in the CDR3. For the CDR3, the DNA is TGCAGCGTGGAGAGACAGGAGCGGGGCTACACCTTC. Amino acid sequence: CSVERQERGYTF.

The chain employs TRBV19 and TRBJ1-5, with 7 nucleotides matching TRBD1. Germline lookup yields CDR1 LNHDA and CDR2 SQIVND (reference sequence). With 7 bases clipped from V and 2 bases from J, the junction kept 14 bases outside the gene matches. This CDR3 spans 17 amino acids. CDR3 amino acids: CASTRRGGGIGNQPQHF. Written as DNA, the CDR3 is TGTGCCAGTACCCGCCGTGGAGGGGGCATTGGCAATCAGCCCCAGCATTTT.

DNA for the CDR3: TGTGCCAGCACCCTCCCACAGAACACTGAAGCTTTCTTT. Translating gives CASTLPQNTEAFF. V usage is TRBV12-3 or TRBV12-4 and J usage is TRBJ1-1; D unresolved. CDR3 size: 13 residues. The germline V and J ends were trimmed by 7 bases and 1 base, with 10 bases remaining between them.

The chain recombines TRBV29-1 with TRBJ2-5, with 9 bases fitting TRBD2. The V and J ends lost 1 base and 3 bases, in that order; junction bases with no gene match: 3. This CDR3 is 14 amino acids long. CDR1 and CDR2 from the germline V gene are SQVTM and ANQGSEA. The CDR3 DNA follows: TGCAGCGTTGAAGTGAGCGGGGGGAAAGAGACCCAGTACTTC. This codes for CSVEVSGGKETQYF.

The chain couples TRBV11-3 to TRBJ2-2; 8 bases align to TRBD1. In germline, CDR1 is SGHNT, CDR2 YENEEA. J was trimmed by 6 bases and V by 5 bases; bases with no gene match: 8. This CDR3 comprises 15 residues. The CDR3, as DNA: TGTGCCAGCAGCCACCGACAGGGGTTGGCCGGGGAGCTGTTTTTT. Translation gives CASSHRQGLAGELFF.

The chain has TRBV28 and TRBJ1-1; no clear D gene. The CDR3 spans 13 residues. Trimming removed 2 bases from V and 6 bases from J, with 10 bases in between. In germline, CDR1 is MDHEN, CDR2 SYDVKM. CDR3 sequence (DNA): TGTGCCAGCAGTTTACAACTCGTCGCTGAAGCTTTCTTT. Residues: CASSLQLVAEAFF.

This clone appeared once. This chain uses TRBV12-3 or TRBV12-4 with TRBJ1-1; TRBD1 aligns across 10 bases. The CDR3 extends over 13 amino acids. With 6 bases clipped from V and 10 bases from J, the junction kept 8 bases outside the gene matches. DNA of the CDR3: TGTGCCAGCAGCATTGGACAGGGGGGTAGAGCTTTCTTT. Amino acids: CASSIGQGGRAFF.

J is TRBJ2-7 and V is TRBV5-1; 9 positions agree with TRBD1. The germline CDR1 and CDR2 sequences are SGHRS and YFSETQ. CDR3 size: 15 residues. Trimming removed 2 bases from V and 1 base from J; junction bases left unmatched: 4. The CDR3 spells CASSFTGTGSYEQYF. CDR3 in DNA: TGCGCCAGCAGCTTTACCGGGACAGGGTCCTACGAGCAGTACTTC.

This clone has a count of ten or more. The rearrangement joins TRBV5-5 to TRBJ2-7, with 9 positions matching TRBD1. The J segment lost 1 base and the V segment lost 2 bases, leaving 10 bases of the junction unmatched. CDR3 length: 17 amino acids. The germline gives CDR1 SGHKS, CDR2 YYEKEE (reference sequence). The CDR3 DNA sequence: TGTGCCAGCAGCTTATTTCTTGGGACAGGGTTATCCTACGAGCAGTACTTC. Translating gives CASSLFLGTGLSYEQYF.

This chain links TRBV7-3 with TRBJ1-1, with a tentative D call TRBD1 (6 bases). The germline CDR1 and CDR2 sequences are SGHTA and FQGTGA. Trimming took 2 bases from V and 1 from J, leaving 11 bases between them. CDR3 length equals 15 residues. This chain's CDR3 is CASSLLGAGNTEAFF. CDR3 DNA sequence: TGTGCCAGCAGCTTATTGGGGGCGGGGAACACTGAAGCTTTCTTT. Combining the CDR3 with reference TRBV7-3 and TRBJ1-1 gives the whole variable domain GAGVSQTPSNKVTEKGKYVELRCDPISGHTALYWYRQSLGQGPEFLIYFQGTGAADDSGLPNDRFFAVRPEGSVSTLKIQRTERGDSAVYLCASSLLGAGNTEAFFGQGTRLTVV.

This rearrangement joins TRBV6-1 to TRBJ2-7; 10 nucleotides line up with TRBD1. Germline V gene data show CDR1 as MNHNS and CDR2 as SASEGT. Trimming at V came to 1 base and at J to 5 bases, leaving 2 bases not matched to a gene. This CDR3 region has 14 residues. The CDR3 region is CASSEVGTGDEQYF. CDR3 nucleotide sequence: TGTGCCAGCAGTGAAGTGGGGACAGGGGACGAGCAGTACTTC.

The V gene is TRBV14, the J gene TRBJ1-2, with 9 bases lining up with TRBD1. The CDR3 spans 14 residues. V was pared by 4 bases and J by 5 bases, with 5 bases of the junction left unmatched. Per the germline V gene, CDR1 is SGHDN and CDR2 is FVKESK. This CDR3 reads CASSPGQGGYGYTF. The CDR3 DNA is TGTGCCAGCAGCCCGGGACAGGGTGGTTATGGCTACACCTTC.

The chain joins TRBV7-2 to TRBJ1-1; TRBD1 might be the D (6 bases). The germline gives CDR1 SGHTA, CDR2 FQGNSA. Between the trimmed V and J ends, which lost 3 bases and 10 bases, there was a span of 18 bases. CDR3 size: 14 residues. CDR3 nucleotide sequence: TGTGCCAGCAGCTTTAGGGGGATCCAAGAAGGAGCTTTCTTT. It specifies CASSFRGIQEGAFF.

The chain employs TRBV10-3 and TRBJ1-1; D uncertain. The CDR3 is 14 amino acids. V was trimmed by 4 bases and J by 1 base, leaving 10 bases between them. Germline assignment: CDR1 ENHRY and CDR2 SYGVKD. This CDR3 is CAISASGRNTEAFF. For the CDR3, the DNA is TGTGCCATCAGTGCCTCTGGGAGGAACACTGAAGCTTTCTTT.

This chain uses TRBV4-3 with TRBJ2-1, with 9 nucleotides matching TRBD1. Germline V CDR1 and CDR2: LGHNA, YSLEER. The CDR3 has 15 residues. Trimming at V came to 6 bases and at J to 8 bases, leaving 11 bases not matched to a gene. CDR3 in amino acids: CASSWEGQGDYEQFF. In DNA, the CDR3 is TGCGCCAGCAGTTGGGAGGGACAGGGAGACTATGAGCAGTTCTTC.

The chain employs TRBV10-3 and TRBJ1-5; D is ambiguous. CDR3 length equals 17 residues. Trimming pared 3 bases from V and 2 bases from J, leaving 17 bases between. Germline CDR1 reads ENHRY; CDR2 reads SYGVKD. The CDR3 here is CAISDGVRKAGNQPQHF. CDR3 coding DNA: TGTGCCATCAGTGACGGGGTCAGGAAGGCAGGCAATCAGCCCCAGCATTTT.

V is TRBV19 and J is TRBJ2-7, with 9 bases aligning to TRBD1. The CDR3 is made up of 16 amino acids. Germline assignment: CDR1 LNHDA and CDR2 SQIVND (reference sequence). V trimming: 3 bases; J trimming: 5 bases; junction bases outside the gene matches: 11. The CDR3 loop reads CASSMDTGGAIHEQYF. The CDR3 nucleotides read TGTGCCAGTAGTATGGATACAGGGGGCGCTATCCACGAGCAGTACTTC.